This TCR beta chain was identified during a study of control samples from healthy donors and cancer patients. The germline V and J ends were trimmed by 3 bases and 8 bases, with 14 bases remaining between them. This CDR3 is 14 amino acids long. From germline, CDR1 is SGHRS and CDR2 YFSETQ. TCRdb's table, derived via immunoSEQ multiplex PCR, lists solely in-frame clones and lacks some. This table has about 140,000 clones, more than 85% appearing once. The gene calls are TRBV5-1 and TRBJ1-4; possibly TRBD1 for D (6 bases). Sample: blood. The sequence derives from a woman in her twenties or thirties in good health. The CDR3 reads CASSWAGQGEKLFF. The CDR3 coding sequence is TGCGCCAGCAGCTGGGCGGGGCAGGGGGAAAAACTGTTTTTT.